The next 7 T cell receptor beta chains were all read from a single sample in a study of T cells in Graves' hyperthyroidism and ophthalmopathy. Amplification yielded TCR beta CDR3 regions, with RNA transcripts as the source. The primer set for the first-round RT-PCR of the TCR CDR3 was HTBI. TCRdb re-derived calls from the multiplex PCR reads in MiXCR, one entry per CDR3 protein. The sample lists about 350,000 distinct CDR3 sequences, roughly 18% seen once, with roughly a sixth in the top ten. What was sequenced was blood. Every receptor here comes from a woman between 40 and 55 years old with Graves' ophthalmopathy.

This clonotype occurred many times. V is TRBV27 and J is TRBJ2-7; TRBD2 matches at 10 bases. V was pared by 4 bases and J by 3 bases, with 12 bases of the junction left unmatched. The CDR3 spans 17 residues. The germline V gene encodes CDR1 MNHEY and CDR2 SMNVEV (reference sequence). This CDR3 reads CASSSHLLAGASYEQYF. The DNA of the CDR3 is TGTGCCAGCAGTTCCCACCTTCTAGCGGGAGCTAGCTACGAGCAGTACTTC.

This clonotype was counted many times. The chain combines TRBV30 with TRBJ2-2; possibly TRBD2 for D (6 bases). The germline CDR1 and CDR2 sequences are GTSNPN and SVGIG (reference sequence). This CDR3 has 13 amino acids. Trimming took off 2 bases at V and 6 bases at J, with 10 bases between the two ends. The CDR3 DNA sequence: TGTGCCTGGAGTAGGGAGGTAGCCGGGGAGCTGTTTTTT. Amino acids: CAWSREVAGELFF.

This clonotype was counted ten times or more. The chain couples TRBV10-3 to TRBJ1-2; D perhaps matches TRBD1 (5 bases). The length of the CDR3 is 14 residues. The germline gives CDR1 ENHRY, CDR2 SYGVKD. V was trimmed by 3 bases and J by 2 bases, leaving 10 bases between them. This CDR3 reads CAISEGAPNYGYTF. As DNA, the CDR3 is TGTGCCATCAGTGAAGGGGCCCCCAACTATGGCTACACCTTC.

This clonotype was observed at least ten times. The gene calls are TRBV12-3 or TRBV12-4 and TRBJ2-7; 9 bases are shared with TRBD1. The V gene end was trimmed by 7 bases and the J gene end by 5 bases; junction bases not matched to a gene: 6. This CDR3 is 13 amino acids long. The CDR3 DNA reads as TGTGCCAGCAATCGACAGGGGGTCAACGAGCAGTACTTC. This encodes CASNRQGVNEQYF.

This clonotype was observed many times. This chain uses TRBV15 with TRBJ2-7, with 10 bases aligning to TRBD1. The CDR3 totals 16 residues. The germline V gene has CDR1 LNHNV and CDR2 YYDKDF (reference sequence). V dropped 3 bases and J dropped 4; count of bases not matched to a gene: 9. The CDR3 DNA is TGTGCCACCAGCAGGGACCGTGGGACAGGGGTTTACGAGCAGTACTTC. As protein: CATSRDRGTGVYEQYF.

This clonotype appeared a single time. CDR3 DNA: TGCGCCAGCAGTGTATACACAGTGAGCTATGGCTACACCTTC. Encoded protein: CASSVYTVSYGYTF. The J gene is TRBJ1-2, the V gene TRBV10-1; no clear D. CDR3 length: 14 amino acids. V was cut by 4 bases and J by 4 bases, with 13 bases left in between. The germline CDR1 and CDR2 sequences are WNHNN and SYGVQD (reference sequence).

This clonotype was seen repeatedly, ten times or more. This chain uses TRBV10-3 with TRBJ2-7, with 7 bases aligning to TRBD1. This CDR3 has 13 residues. The V segment lost 6 bases and the J segment 0 bases; nucleotides outside the gene matches: 2. The germline V gene has CDR1 ENHRY and CDR2 SYGVKD. CDR3 in amino acids: CAIRGTASYEQYF. The CDR3 nucleotides are TGTGCCATCAGGGGGACAGCCTCCTACGAGCAGTACTTC.